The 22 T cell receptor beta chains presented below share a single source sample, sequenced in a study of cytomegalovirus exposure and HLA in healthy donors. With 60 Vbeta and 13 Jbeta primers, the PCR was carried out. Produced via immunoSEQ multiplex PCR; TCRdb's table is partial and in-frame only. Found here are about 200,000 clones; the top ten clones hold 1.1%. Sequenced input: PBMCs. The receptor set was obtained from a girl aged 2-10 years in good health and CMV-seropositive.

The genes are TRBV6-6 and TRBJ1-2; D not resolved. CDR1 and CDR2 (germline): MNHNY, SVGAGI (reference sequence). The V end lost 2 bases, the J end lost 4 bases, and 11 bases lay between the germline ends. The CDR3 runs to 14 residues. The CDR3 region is CASSYEGLPYGYTF. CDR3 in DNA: TGTGCCAGCAGTTACGAGGGCCTTCCCTATGGCTACACCTTC.

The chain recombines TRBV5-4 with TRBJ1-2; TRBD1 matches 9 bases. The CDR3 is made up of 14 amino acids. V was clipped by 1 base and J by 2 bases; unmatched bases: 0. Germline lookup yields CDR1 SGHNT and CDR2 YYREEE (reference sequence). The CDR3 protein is CASSLTGGNYGYTF. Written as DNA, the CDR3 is TGTGCCAGCAGCTTGACAGGGGGCAACTATGGCTACACCTTC. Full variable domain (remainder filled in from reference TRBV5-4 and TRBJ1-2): ETGVTQSPTHLIKTRGQQVTLRCSSQSGHNTVSWYQQALGQGPQFIFQYYREEENGRGNFPPRFSGLQFPNYSSELNVNALELDDSALYLCASSLTGGNYGYTFGSGTRLTVV.

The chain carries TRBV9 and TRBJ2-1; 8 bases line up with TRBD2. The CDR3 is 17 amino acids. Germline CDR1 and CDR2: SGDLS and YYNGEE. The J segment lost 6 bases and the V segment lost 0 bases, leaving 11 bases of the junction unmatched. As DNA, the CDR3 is TGTGCCAGCAGCGTAGGACTAGAGGCGGGAGGTCCCAATGAGCAGTTCTTC. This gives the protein CASSVGLEAGGPNEQFF.

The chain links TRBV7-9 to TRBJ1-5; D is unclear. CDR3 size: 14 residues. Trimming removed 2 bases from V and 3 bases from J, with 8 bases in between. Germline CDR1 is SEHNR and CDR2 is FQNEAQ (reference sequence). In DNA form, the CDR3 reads TGTGCCAGCAGCTTATTGGGCCCCAATCAGCCCCAGCATTTT. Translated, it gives CASSLLGPNQPQHF.

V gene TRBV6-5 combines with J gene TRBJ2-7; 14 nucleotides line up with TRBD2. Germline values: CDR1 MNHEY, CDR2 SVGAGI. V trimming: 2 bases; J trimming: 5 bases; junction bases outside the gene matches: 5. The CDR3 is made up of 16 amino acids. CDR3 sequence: CASSYRTSGRLNEQYF. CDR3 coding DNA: TGTGCCAGCAGTTACCGGACTAGCGGGAGGCTTAACGAGCAGTACTTC.

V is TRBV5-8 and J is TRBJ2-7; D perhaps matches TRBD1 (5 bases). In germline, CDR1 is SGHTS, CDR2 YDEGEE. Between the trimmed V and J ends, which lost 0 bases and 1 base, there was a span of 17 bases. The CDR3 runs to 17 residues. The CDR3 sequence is CASSLEGATLGSYEQYF. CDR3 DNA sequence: TGTGCCAGCAGCTTGGAAGGGGCTACGCTAGGGTCCTACGAGCAGTACTTC.

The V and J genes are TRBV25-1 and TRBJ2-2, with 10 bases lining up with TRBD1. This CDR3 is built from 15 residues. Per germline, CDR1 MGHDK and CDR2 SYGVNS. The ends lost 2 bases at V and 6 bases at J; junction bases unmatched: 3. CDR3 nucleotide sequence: TGTGCCAGCAGTGAAGGACAGGGGGAGGCCGGGGAGCTGTTTTTT. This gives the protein CASSEGQGEAGELFF. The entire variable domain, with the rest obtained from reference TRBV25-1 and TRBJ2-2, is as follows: EADIYQTPRYLVIGTGKKITLECSQTMGHDKMYWYQQDPGMELHLIHYSYGVNSTEKGDLSSESTVSRIRTEHFPLTLESARPSHTSQYLCASSEGQGEAGELFFGEGSRLTVL.

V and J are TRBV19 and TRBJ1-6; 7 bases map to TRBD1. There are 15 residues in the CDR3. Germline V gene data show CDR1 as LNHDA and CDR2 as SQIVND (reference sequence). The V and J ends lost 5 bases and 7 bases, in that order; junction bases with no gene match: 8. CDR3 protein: CASSSRTGENSPLHF. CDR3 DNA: TGTGCCAGTAGTTCCCGGACAGGCGAGAATTCACCCCTCCACTTT.

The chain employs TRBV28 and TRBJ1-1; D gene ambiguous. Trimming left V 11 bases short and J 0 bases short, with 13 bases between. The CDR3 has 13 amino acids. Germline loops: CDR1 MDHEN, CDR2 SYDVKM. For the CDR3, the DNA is TGTGCCGCCTTCTCAGGCCTGAACACTGAAGCTTTCTTT. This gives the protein CAAFSGLNTEAFF.

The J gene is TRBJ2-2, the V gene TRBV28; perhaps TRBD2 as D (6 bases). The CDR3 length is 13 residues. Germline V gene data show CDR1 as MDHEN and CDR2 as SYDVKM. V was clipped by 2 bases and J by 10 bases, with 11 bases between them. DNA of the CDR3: TGTGCCAGCAGTTTACCCCGACTAGAGGAGCTGTTTTTT. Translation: CASSLPRLEELFF.

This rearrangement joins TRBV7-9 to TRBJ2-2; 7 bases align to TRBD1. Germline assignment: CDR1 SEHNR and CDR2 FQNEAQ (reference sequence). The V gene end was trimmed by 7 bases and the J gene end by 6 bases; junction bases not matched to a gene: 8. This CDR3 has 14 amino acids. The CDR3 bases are TGTGCCAGCAAGGGGGCGTTTATCCCCGGGGAGCTGTTTTTT. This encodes CASKGAFIPGELFF.

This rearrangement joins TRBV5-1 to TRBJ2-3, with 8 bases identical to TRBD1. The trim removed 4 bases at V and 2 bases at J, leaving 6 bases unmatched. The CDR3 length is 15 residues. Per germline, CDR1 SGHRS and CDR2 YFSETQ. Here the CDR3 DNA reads TGCGCCAGCAGCCTGGGGACAGGTTACACAGATACGCAGTATTTT. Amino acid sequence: CASSLGTGYTDTQYF.

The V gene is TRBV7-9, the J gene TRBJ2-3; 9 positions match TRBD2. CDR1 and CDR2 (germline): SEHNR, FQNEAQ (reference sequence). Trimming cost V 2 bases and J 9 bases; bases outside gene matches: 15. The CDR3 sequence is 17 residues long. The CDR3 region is CASSLKWAGGLAPTQYF. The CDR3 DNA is TGTGCCAGCAGCTTAAAGTGGGCGGGAGGGCTGGCCCCAACGCAGTATTTT. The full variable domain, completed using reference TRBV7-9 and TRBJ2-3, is DTGVSQNPRHKITKRGQNVTFRCDPISEHNRLYWYRQTLGQGPEFLTYFQNEAQLEKSRLLSDRFSAERPKGSFSTLEIQRTEQGDSAMYLCASSLKWAGGLAPTQYFGPGTRLTVL.

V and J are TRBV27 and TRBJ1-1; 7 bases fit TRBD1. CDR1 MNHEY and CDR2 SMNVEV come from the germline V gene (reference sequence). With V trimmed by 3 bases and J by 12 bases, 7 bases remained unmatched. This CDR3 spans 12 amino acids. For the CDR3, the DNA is TGTGCCAGCAGTTTGCTGGGACAGATAACTTTCTTT. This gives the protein CASSLLGQITFF.

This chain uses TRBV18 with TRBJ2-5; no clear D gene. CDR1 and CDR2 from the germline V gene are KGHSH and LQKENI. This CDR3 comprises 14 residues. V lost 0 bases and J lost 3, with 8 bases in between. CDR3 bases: TGTGCCAGCTCACCACCTGGCAGTGAAGAGACCCAGTACTTC. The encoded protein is CASSPPGSEETQYF.

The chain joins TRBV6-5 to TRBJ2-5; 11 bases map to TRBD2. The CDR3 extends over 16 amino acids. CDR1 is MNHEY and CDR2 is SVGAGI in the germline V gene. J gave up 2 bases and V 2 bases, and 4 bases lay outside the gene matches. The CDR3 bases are TGTGCCAGCAGTTACGCCACTAGCGGGGGACAAGAGACCCAGTACTTC. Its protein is CASSYATSGGQETQYF.

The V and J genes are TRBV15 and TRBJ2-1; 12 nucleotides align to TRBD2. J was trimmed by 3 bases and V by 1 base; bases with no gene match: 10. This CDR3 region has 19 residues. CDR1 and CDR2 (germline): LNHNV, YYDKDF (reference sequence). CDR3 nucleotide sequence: TGTGCCACCAGCAGAGTCGCTGCCCTAGCGGGAGGGCGCTACAATGAGCAGTTCTTC. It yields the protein CATSRVAALAGGRYNEQFF.

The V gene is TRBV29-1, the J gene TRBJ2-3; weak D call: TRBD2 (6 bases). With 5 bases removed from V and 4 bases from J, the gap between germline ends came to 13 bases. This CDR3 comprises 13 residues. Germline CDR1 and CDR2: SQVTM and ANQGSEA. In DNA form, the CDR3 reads TGCAGCGTTCAAAAGCGGGCGCCAGATACGCAGTATTTT. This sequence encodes CSVQKRAPDTQYF.

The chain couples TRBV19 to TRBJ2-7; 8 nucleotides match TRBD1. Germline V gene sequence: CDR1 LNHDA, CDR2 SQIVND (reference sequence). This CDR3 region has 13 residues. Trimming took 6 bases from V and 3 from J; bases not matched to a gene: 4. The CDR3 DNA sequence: TGTGCCAGTAGAGGACAGGGAGGCTACGAGCAGTACTTC. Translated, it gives CASRGQGGYEQYF.

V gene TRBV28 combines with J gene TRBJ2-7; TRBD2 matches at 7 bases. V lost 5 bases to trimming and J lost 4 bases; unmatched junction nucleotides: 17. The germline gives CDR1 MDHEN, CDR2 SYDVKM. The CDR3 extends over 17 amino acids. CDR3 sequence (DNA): TGTGCCAGCAGTGTAGCGGGCCTACCTTCAGTGGAGTACGAGCAGTACTTC. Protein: CASSVAGLPSVEYEQYF.

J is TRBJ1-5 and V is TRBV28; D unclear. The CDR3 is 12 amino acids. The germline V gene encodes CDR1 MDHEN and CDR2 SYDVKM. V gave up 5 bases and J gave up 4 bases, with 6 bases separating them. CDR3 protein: CASSSLNQPQHF. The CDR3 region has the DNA TGTGCCAGCAGTAGCCTTAATCAGCCCCAGCATTTT.

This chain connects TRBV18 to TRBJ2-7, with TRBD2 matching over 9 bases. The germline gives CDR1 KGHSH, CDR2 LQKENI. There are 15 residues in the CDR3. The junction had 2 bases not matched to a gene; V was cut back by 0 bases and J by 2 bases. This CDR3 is CASSPPSGSPYEQYF. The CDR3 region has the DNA TGTGCCAGCTCACCACCTAGCGGGAGCCCCTACGAGCAGTACTTC.